This is a list of T cell receptor beta chains from one sample in a study of T-cell reconstitution after alpha-beta-depleted transplantation in children. TCRdb reanalysed the PCR reads using MiXCR and keeps one entry per CDR3 protein. The table records fewer than 350,000 distinct CDR3 sequences, roughly 11% of them present only once. The sequencing here drew on peripheral blood, taken 180 days after TCRalphabeta/CD19-depleted stem cell transplant. These receptors originate from a male patient between 2 and 10 years old who had a stem cell transplant for chronic granulomatous disease, so the T cells may come from the graft donor. The CDR3 runs from the conserved cysteine through the conserved F or W. A D gene is named only where the DNA matches it firmly. Clone size appears in some rows only: once, few, many, or a class for an expanded clone.

>TRBJ1-5|NA|TRBV20-1|many
TGCAGTGCCACACAGGGTTTAGGTCAGCCCCAGCATTTT
CSATQGLGQPQHF
>TRBJ1-1|TRBD1|TRBV7-2|many
TGTGCCAGCACCCGCCAGGGGGCTGAAGCTTTCTTT
CASTRQGAEAFF
>TRBJ2-5|NA|TRBV7-8|many
TGTGCCAGCAGCTTAGTTGGGGTTTGGGAGACCCAGTACTTC
CASSLVGVWETQYF
>TRBJ1-4|NA|TRBV12-3/TRBV12-4|many
TGTGCCACCGCGGGACTTCGAAACGGAAAACTGTTTTTT
CATAGLRNGKLFF
>TRBJ2-5|NA|TRBV14|many
TGTGCCAGCAGCCAAAAAGTTCTGAGAGAGACCCAGTACTTC
CASSQKVLRETQYF
>TRBJ2-2|NA|TRBV3-1|few
TGTGCCAGCAGCCAAGTCGGGGTTACCGGGGAGCTGTTTTTT
CASSQVGVTGELFF
>TRBJ1-1|TRBD1|TRBV5-1|NA
TGCGCCAGCAGCTCGGACAGGGGTTTAACTGAAGCTTTCTTT
CASSSDRGLTEAFF
>TRBJ2-5|TRBD2|TRBV9|many
TGTGCCAGCAGCGAGACTAGCGGAAAAGAGACCCAGTACTTC
CASSETSGKETQYF
>TRBJ2-5|TRBD1|TRBV10-2|many
TGCGCCAGCAGTGAGTCGTACAGGGGGCACGAGACCCAGTACTTC
CASSESYRGHETQYF
>TRBJ2-3|NA|TRBV4-3|many
TGCGCCAGCAGCCAAGAATCAGATACGCAGTATTTT
CASSQESDTQYF
>TRBJ2-2|NA|TRBV12-3/TRBV12-4|many
TGTGCCACCCAGGGGAACACCGGGGAGCTGTTTTTT
CATQGNTGELFF
>TRBJ2-7|TRBD2|TRBV20-1|many
TGCAGTGCTAGAGGGCTAGCGGGACTCTACGAGCAGTACTTC
CSARGLAGLYEQYF
>TRBJ2-7|TRBD1|TRBV13|few
TGTGCCAGCAGCTTAGGGAAGGGACAGCCCTACGAGCAGTACTTC
CASSLGKGQPYEQYF
>TRBJ2-5|NA|TRBV9|many
TGTGCCAGCAGCGTAGTAGGGTCGGAGACCCAGTACTTC
CASSVVGSETQYF
>TRBJ2-6|TRBD1|TRBV4-2|many
TGTGCCAGCAGCCAAGCCGCCCTGACAGGGGTCTCTGGGGCCAACGTCCTGACTTTC
CASSQAALTGVSGANVLTF
>TRBJ1-2|TRBD1|TRBV7-2|many
TGTGCCAGCAGCTTAGAGACAGGGGACTATGGCTACACCTTC
CASSLETGDYGYTF
>TRBJ2-2|NA|TRBV5-1|NA
TGCGCCAGCAGCTTGAGGGTTGGACCCGGGGAGCTGTTTTTT
CASSLRVGPGELFF
>TRBJ1-2|NA|TRBV30|many
TGTGCCTGGGCAGCACAGACCCCAAATACTAACTATGGCTACACCTTC
CAWAAQTPNTNYGYTF
>TRBJ2-7|NA|TRBV12-3/TRBV12-4|NA
TGTGCCAGCAGTTCGCTGGCCCTAGGAGAGCAGTACTTC
CASSSLALGEQYF
>TRBJ2-1|NA|TRBV19|few
TGTGCCAGTAGTAACCTCCCGGCGTCGGGACCCAGCGTGAATGAGCAGTTCTTC
CASSNLPASGPSVNEQFF
>TRBJ2-3|NA|TRBV27|many
TGTGCCAGCAGCCCCGCCCGGGACTTGGGAACAGATACGCAGTATTTT
CASSPARDLGTDTQYF
>TRBJ1-4|NA|TRBV7-2|many
TGTGCCAGCAGCCCCGTGGGAGGGATTAATGAAAAACTGTTTTTT
CASSPVGGINEKLFF
>TRBJ1-2|NA|TRBV12-3/TRBV12-4|many
TGTGCCAGCAGCCCTCGGGGCTTTAACTATGGCTACACCTTC
CASSPRGFNYGYTF
>TRBJ2-4|TRBD2|TRBV29-1|many
TGCAGCGTTGCTAGCGGGAGCGGGGGCATTCAGTACTTC
CSVASGSGGIQYF
>TRBJ1-2|NA|TRBV20-1|many
TGCAGTGCCCCGGATCTTAAATTCGGCTACACCTTC
CSAPDLKFGYTF
>TRBJ2-2|NA|TRBV12-3/TRBV12-4|many
TGTGCCAGCACTGTGCGGAAGAACACCGGGGAGCTGTTTTTT
CASTVRKNTGELFF
>TRBJ2-1|TRBD1|TRBV7-9|many
TGTGCCAGCAGCTTAGTGGGTCCGGGACAGGAATACAATGAGCAGTTCTTC
CASSLVGPGQEYNEQFF
>TRBJ2-3|NA|TRBV10-3|many
TGTGCCCCATTCTGTGGGCGCGTCACAGATACGCAGTATTTT
CAPFCGRVTDTQYF
>TRBJ2-1|NA|TRBV6-2/TRBV6-3|few
TGTGCCAGCACCCGGGAAGCCCAGGATGAGCAGTTCTTC
CASTREAQDEQFF
>TRBJ2-7|NA|TRBV7-6|many
TGTGCCAGCAGCCGCGACCTGAGGGGCGAGCAGTACTTC
CASSRDLRGEQYF
>TRBJ2-7|TRBD2|TRBV30|many
TGTGCCTGGACGATGAGCGGGGGGCTTTTCTACGAGCAGTACTTC
CAWTMSGGLFYEQYF
>TRBJ1-5|NA|TRBV5-8|many
TGTGCCAGCGGATCTCGGGGGAATCAGCCCCAGCATTTT
CASGSRGNQPQHF
>TRBJ2-7|TRBD1|TRBV7-2|many
TGTGCCAGCAGCTTAGGGACAGGGATCTACGAGCAGTACTTC
CASSLGTGIYEQYF
>TRBJ1-6|NA|TRBV5-5|many
TGTGCCAGCAGCTCCCCGGGACCGACCAATTCACCCCTCCACTTT
CASSSPGPTNSPLHF
>TRBJ2-2|NA|TRBV13|few
TGTGCCAGCAGCATCAACAGGGACTACACCGGGGAGCTGTTTTTT
CASSINRDYTGELFF
>TRBJ2-7|NA|TRBV7-2|many
TGTGCCAGCAGCTTATTCCACAATTCCTACGAGCAGTACTTC
CASSLFHNSYEQYF
>TRBJ1-6|TRBD1|TRBV12-3/TRBV12-4|many
TGTGCCAGCAGAGCCGGGACAGGGATTTCACCCCTCCACTTT
CASRAGTGISPLHF
>TRBJ1-4|NA|TRBV28|few
TGTGCCAGCAGTTTCGAAGGTCCAACTAATGAAAAACTGTTTTTT
CASSFEGPTNEKLFF
>TRBJ2-5|TRBD2|TRBV19|many
TGTGCCTGCCGACCGGGAGGGCCCTCAGAGACCCAGTACTTC
CACRPGGPSETQYF
>TRBJ1-5|NA|TRBV20-1|NA
TGCAGTGCTGGGGCATTGGGGGGACGCGGTCGTCACCCCCAGCATTTT
CSAGALGGRGRHPQHF
>TRBJ2-7|NA|TRBV5-1|many
TGCGCCAGCAGCTTGGCCCTAGCAGGGGCCCACGAGCAGTACTTC
CASSLALAGAHEQYF
>TRBJ2-5|NA|TRBV6-5|many
TGTGCCAGCAGTTACTCTGGGCCAGAGCAAGAGACCCAGTACTTC
CASSYSGPEQETQYF
>TRBJ2-1|TRBD2|TRBV27|many
TGTGCCAGCAGTGTGACTAGCGGGGAGCCCACGCGAGAGCAGTTCTTC
CASSVTSGEPTREQFF
>TRBJ2-3|NA|TRBV29-1|many
TGCAGCGTTGACCCCTCCGGAGTCACAGATACGCAGTATTTT
CSVDPSGVTDTQYF
>TRBJ2-1|TRBD2|TRBV9|many
TGTGCCAGCAGCGCAGGACTAGCGGGAGATGGAGCCTACAATGAGCAGTTCTTC
CASSAGLAGDGAYNEQFF
>TRBJ2-7|NA|TRBV9|many
TGTGCCAGCAGCGTAGGGGGACCCTTATCCTACGAGCAGTACTTC
CASSVGGPLSYEQYF
>TRBJ2-7|NA|TRBV12-3/TRBV12-4|many
TGTGCCAGCAGTTCTATTAGGGGGGCCTACGAGCAGTACTTC
CASSSIRGAYEQYF
>TRBJ1-2|NA|TRBV20-1|many
TGCAGTGCCACGACAGAGAACTATGGCTACACCTTC
CSATTENYGYTF
>TRBJ2-3|TRBD2|TRBV4-2|many
TGTGCCAGCAGCCAAGATTGGGGGGGAGACACAGATACGCAGTATTTT
CASSQDWGGDTDTQYF
>TRBJ1-2|NA|TRBV29-1|many
TGCAGCGTTGAAGACAGAGGGGGGCGGGGCTATGGCTACACCTTC
CSVEDRGGRGYGYTF
>TRBJ2-7|NA|TRBV20-1|many
TGCAGTGGCAGCCTAGTCTACGAGCAGTACTTC
CSGSLVYEQYF
>TRBJ1-1|NA|TRBV12-3/TRBV12-4|many
TGTGCCAGCCACCGGGGGAAGTCCCCTGAAGCTTTCTTT
CASHRGKSPEAFF